This passage covers 23 T cell receptor beta chains from one sample sequenced in a study of control samples from healthy donors and cancer patients. The repertoire was sequenced with immunoSEQ multiplex PCR; TCRdb's copy has only in-frame clones and lacks some. The sample consists of around 130,000 clones, around 93% of them appearing once. The sample taken for sequencing was blood. The source of these receptors is a man in his late teens or twenties in good health.

The chain links TRBV5-1 to TRBJ1-2; D gene uncertain. The CDR3 is 15 residues long. Per the germline V gene, CDR1 is SGHRS and CDR2 is YFSETQ. Trimming cost V 5 bases and J 1 base, with 15 bases left between them. CDR3: CASRVWGDFNYGYTF. The CDR3 nucleotides are TGCGCCAGCAGGGTTTGGGGAGACTTTAACTATGGCTACACCTTC.

The chain has TRBV30 and TRBJ1-6, with D perhaps matching TRBD1 (5 bases). Between the trimmed V and J ends, which lost 6 bases and 7 bases, there was a span of 13 bases. The CDR3 is 13 residues long. CDR1 and CDR2 (germline): GTSNPN, SVGIG (reference sequence). CDR3 bases: TGTGCCTGCGAGGGAAGGGGAAATTCACCCCTCCACTTT. It translates to CACEGRGNSPLHF.

The chain combines TRBV30 with TRBJ2-1, with 8 positions matching TRBD2. The CDR3 has 15 residues. V was clipped by 1 base and J by 5 bases; unmatched bases: 7. Germline loops: CDR1 GTSNPN, CDR2 SVGIG (reference sequence). The CDR3 DNA reads TGTGCCTGGAGTGGGAGTAGCGGGGTCCACAATGAGCAGTTCTTC. Its protein is CAWSGSSGVHNEQFF.

The gene calls are TRBV18 and TRBJ1-1; TRBD1 aligns across 10 bases. V shed 4 bases and J 0 bases; nucleotides not matched to a gene: 8. Per the germline V gene, CDR1 is KGHSH and CDR2 is LQKENI. The CDR3 runs 17 residues. The CDR3 nucleotides are TGTGCCAGCTCACGGGGACAGGGGTCCTTTATGAACACTGAAGCTTTCTTT. Translation gives CASSRGQGSFMNTEAFF. Full variable domain (rest looked up from reference TRBV18 and TRBJ1-1): NAGVMQNPRHLVRRRGQEARLRCSPMKGHSHVYWYRQLPEEGLKFMVYLQKENIIDESGMPKERFSAEFPKEGPSILRIQQVVRGDSAAYFCASSRGQGSFMNTEAFFGQGTRLTVV.

This chain uses TRBV6-5 with TRBJ1-2; the match to TRBD1 covers 12 bases. The CDR3 has 15 amino acids. V lost 2 bases, J lost 8 bases, and 6 bases stayed unmatched. Germline CDR1 MNHEY, CDR2 SVGAGI. CDR3 loop: CASSYPGQGAWGYTF. In nucleotides, the CDR3 is TGTGCCAGCAGTTACCCGGGACAGGGGGCGTGGGGCTACACCTTC.

This rearrangement joins TRBV7-2 to TRBJ1-5, with D tentatively TRBD1 (6 bases). With 3 bases removed from V and 6 bases from J, the gap between germline ends came to 18 bases. The germline gives CDR1 SGHTA, CDR2 FQGNSA. There are 16 residues in the CDR3. The DNA for the CDR3 is TGTGCCAGCAGCTTGGGCAGGAACAGGGCGGGTCAGCCCCAGCATTTT. Amino acid sequence: CASSLGRNRAGQPQHF. Drawing the rest from reference TRBV7-2 and TRBJ1-5, the complete variable domain is GAGVSQSPSNKVTEKGKDVELRCDPISGHTALYWYRQSLGQGLEFLIYFQGNSAPDKSGLPSDRFSAERTGGSVSTLTIQRTQQEDSAVYLCASSLGRNRAGQPQHFGDGTRLSIL.

V usage is TRBV5-6 and J usage is TRBJ1-4; a possible D gene is TRBD1 (5 bases). CDR1 and CDR2 (germline): SGHDT, YYEEEE. The CDR3 has 16 amino acids. V lost 1 base to trimming and J lost 0 bases, with 10 bases between them. The CDR3 sequence is CASSLSLTATNEKLFF. CDR3 in DNA: TGTGCCAGCAGCTTGTCTCTGACAGCAACTAATGAAAAACTGTTTTTT.

This clone was detected once. CDR3 in amino acids: CASRTRLNSPLHF. The DNA of the CDR3 is TGTGCCAGTAGGACCCGGCTTAATTCACCCCTCCACTTT. The V gene is TRBV19, the J gene TRBJ1-6; no definite D call. CDR3 length equals 13 residues. Looked up from germline, CDR1 is LNHDA and CDR2 is SQIVND (reference sequence). V lost 6 bases and J 6 bases, leaving 9 bases between the germline ends.

The chain joins TRBV5-6 to TRBJ1-2; 8 bases fit TRBD1. The ends lost 2 bases at V and 9 bases at J; junction bases unmatched: 6. The CDR3 consists of 13 residues. Germline V gene sequence: CDR1 SGHDT, CDR2 YYEEEE. DNA for the CDR3: TGTGCCAGCAGCTTATACAGGGGGGAGAGCTACACCTTC. Translating gives CASSLYRGESYTF.

The V and J genes are TRBV6-1 and TRBJ1-2, with D perhaps matching TRBD1 (5 bases). The CDR3 runs to 16 residues. V was clipped by 4 bases and J by 6 bases, with 21 bases between them. Per the germline V gene, CDR1 is MNHNS and CDR2 is SASEGT. The CDR3 reads CASSVESGDPYDGYTF. DNA for the CDR3: TGTGCCAGCAGTGTAGAGTCGGGGGACCCGTATGATGGCTACACCTTC.

The CDR3 loop reads CASSLSSANEQFF. The CDR3 nucleotides are TGTGCCAGCAGTTTATCATCCGCCAATGAGCAGTTCTTC. The chain joins TRBV27 to TRBJ2-1; D remains unclear. Germline-derived CDR1 and CDR2 are MNHEY and SMNVEV (reference sequence). V gave up 0 bases and J gave up 6 bases, with 6 bases separating them. The CDR3 has 13 residues.

The gene calls are TRBV5-5 and TRBJ1-5; D gene unclear. The germline V gene has CDR1 SGHKS and CDR2 YYEKEE (reference sequence). CDR3 length: 16 amino acids. The V end lost 0 bases, the J end lost 0 bases, and 10 bases lay between the germline ends. CDR3 sequence (DNA): TGTGCCAGCAGCTTGGCGGCCAGCCATAGCAATCAGCCCCAGCATTTT. Translated: CASSLAASHSNQPQHF.

This clone occurred a few times. Here the CDR3 reads CASSFLQGMETQYF. The CDR3 DNA is TGCGCCAGCAGCTTCTTACAGGGGATGGAGACCCAGTACTTC. This chain connects TRBV5-1 to TRBJ2-5, with TRBD1 matching 7 bases. Germline CDR1 is SGHRS and CDR2 is YFSETQ. CDR3 size: 14 residues. J was trimmed by 5 bases and V by 2 bases; bases with no gene match: 6.

In regard to this clone: The identical CDR3 is also encoded by other nucleotide sequences in the sample. The chain has TRBV5-6 and TRBJ2-7; D perhaps matches TRBD1 (6 bases). The CDR3 is 13 amino acids. Germline-derived CDR1 and CDR2 are SGHDT and YYEEEE. The V end was cut by 0 bases, the J end by 7 bases, with 11 bases between. The CDR3 region is CASSLEQGGEQYF. CDR3 DNA sequence: TGTGCCAGCAGCTTGGAACAGGGCGGGGAGCAGTACTTC. Complete variable domain (other parts from reference TRBV5-6 and TRBJ2-7): DAGVTQSPTHLIKTRGQQVTLRCSPKSGHDTVSWYQQALGQGPQFIFQYYEEEERQRGNFPDRFSGHQFPNYSSELNVNALLLGDSALYLCASSLEQGGEQYFGPGTRLTVT.

J is TRBJ1-4 and V is TRBV5-4; 7 positions match TRBD1. CDR1 is SGHNT and CDR2 is YYREEE in the germline V gene (reference sequence). With V trimmed by 3 bases and J by 5 bases, 13 bases remained unmatched. There are 17 residues in the CDR3. CDR3 region: CASSSTSTGVRNEKLFF. In DNA form, the CDR3 reads TGTGCCAGCAGCTCAACCTCCACAGGGGTCAGAAATGAAAAACTGTTTTTT.

V is TRBV6-5 and J is TRBJ1-5; 7 bases align to TRBD1. Trimming took 6 bases from V and 4 from J; bases not matched to a gene: 9. CDR1 is MNHEY and CDR2 is SVGAGI in the germline V gene. CDR3 size: 15 residues. For the CDR3, the DNA is TGTGCCAGCAGCCTTGGCGGGACAGCTAATCAGCCCCAGCATTTT. It yields the protein CASSLGGTANQPQHF.

The chain is built from TRBV6-6 and TRBJ1-6; D possibly corresponds to TRBD1 (6 bases). Trimming took 7 bases from V and 7 from J, leaving 14 bases between them. Per germline, CDR1 MNHNY and CDR2 SVGAGI (reference sequence). This CDR3 has 14 residues. CDR3 sequence: CASTRQALNSPLHF. The CDR3 DNA is TGTGCCAGCACCAGACAGGCGTTGAATTCACCCCTCCACTTT.

The chain couples TRBV5-6 to TRBJ1-1; tentatively, D is TRBD1 (6 bases). V was shortened by 0 bases and J by 1 base, with 10 bases between the two germline ends. CDR1 is SGHDT and CDR2 is YYEEEE in the germline V gene. The CDR3 is made up of 15 amino acids. CDR3 sequence: CASSLVGGPNTEAFF. The DNA of the CDR3 is TGTGCCAGCAGCTTGGTCGGGGGCCCGAACACTGAAGCTTTCTTT.

The chain combines TRBV5-1 with TRBJ1-2, with TRBD1 matching over 8 bases. CDR1 SGHRS and CDR2 YFSETQ come from the germline V gene. V gave up 0 bases and J gave up 0 bases; unmatched junction bases: 7. This CDR3 is built from 17 residues. The CDR3 DNA reads as TGCGCCAGCAGCTTGGGATTGACAGGGGTCCCTAACTATGGCTACACCTTC. It specifies CASSLGLTGVPNYGYTF.

About this clone itself: The sample carries other DNA sequences with the same CDR3. The V call is TRBV6-5, the J call TRBJ1-1, with a possible D match to TRBD1 (5 bases). V lost 3 bases and J lost 1, with 12 bases in between. The CDR3 runs 15 residues. Germline V lookup: CDR1 MNHEY, CDR2 SVGAGI. CDR3 loop: CASSYSGTGNTEAFF. The CDR3 DNA is TGTGCCAGCAGTTATTCCGGGACGGGGAACACTGAAGCTTTCTTT.

The chain employs TRBV29-1 and TRBJ2-1; TRBD2 matches at 7 bases. There are 14 residues in the CDR3. Unmatched junction bases numbered 7, after V lost 4 bases and J lost 4 bases. Germline CDR1 reads SQVTM; CDR2 reads ANQGSEA. CDR3 DNA sequence: TGCAGCGTTGTGAGGCTAGCGGCTTACAATGAGCAGTTCTTC. Amino acid sequence: CSVVRLAAYNEQFF.

This sequence joins TRBV3-1 (or the pseudogene TRBV3-2) and TRBJ1-2; TRBD1 aligns across 10 bases. CDR3 length equals 14 residues. The trim removed 6 bases at V and 3 bases at J, leaving 4 bases unmatched. Germline values: CDR1 LGHDT, CDR2 YNNKEL (reference sequence). The CDR3 nucleotides are TGTGCCAGCAGTCGACAGGGGGCGGACTATGGCTACACCTTC. Translated: CASSRQGADYGYTF.

This clone was picked up one time. V is TRBV19 and J is TRBJ2-1, with TRBD1 matching 7 bases. Germline CDR1 LNHDA, CDR2 SQIVND (reference sequence). V shed 3 bases and J 7 bases; nucleotides not matched to a gene: 12. The length of the CDR3 is 16 residues. The CDR3 protein is CASSIIGTVLGNEQFF. The CDR3 DNA sequence: TGTGCCAGTAGTATTATAGGGACAGTCCTAGGGAATGAGCAGTTCTTC. Combining the CDR3 with reference TRBV19 and TRBJ2-1 gives the whole variable domain DGGITQSPKYLFRKEGQNVTLSCEQNLNHDAMYWYRQDPGQGLRLIYYSQIVNDFQKGDIAEGYSVSREKKESFPLTVTSAQKNPTAFYLCASSIIGTVLGNEQFFGPGTRLTVL.